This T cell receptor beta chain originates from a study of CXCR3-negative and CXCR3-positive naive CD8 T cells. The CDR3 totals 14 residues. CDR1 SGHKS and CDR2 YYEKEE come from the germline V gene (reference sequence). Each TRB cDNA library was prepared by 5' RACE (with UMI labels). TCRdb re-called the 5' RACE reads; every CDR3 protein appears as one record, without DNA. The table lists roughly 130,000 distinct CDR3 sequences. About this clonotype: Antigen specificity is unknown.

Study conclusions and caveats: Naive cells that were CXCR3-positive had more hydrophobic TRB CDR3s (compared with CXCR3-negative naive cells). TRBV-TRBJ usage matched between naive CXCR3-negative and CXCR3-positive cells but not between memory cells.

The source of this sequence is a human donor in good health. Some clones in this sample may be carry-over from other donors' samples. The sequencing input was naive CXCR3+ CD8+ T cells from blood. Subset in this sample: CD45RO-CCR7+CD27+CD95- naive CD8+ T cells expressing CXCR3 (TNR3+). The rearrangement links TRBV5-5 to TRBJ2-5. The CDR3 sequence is CASSLLWQQETQYF.